Listed here are 15 T cell receptor beta chains from one sample, sequenced in a study of Tregs in tolerant kidney transplant recipients. Using immunoSEQ multiplex PCR, the repertoire was profiled, and TCRdb retains in-frame clones only, with some absent. Of tens of thousands of clones in the sample, roughly 86% were seen once. Mixed chimerism was transient after nonmyeloablative marrow transplants from related graft donors. Sequences were derived from CD4+ T cells from blood (PBMCs), sampled 6 months after the transplant. These receptors were obtained from a human patient who received a combined kidney and bone marrow transplant. Some T cells may arise from the graft donor.

This chain joins TRBV10-3 and TRBJ2-7; 10 nucleotides match TRBD2. CDR3 size: 15 residues. CDR1 is ENHRY, CDR2 SYGVKD, per germline. Germline trimming cut 1 base from V and 4 bases from J; bases unmatched to any gene: 4. The CDR3 DNA reads as TGTGCCATCAGTGAGTTAAGCGGGAGGGGTTACGAGCAGTACTTC. The encoded protein is CAISELSGRGYEQYF.

CDR3 in DNA: TGTGCCAGCAGTGCTGGAGTAAACACTGAAGCTTTCTTT. Its protein product is CASSAGVNTEAFF. The V and J genes are TRBV2 and TRBJ1-1; D gene ambiguous. The CDR3 is 13 residues long. Trimming shortened V by 4 bases and J by 2 bases, and 8 bases separated the two germline ends. Germline lookup yields CDR1 SNHLY and CDR2 FYNNEI.

This clone was detected a few times. The chain links TRBV6-6 to TRBJ1-4, with D perhaps matching TRBD1 (5 bases). V lost 9 bases, J lost 2 bases, and 16 bases lay in between. CDR1 and CDR2 (germline): MNHNY, SVGAGI (reference sequence). The CDR3 has 15 residues. The CDR3 region has the DNA TGTGCCAGACCGGATAGGGGAGGCACTAATGAAAAACTGTTTTTT. Residues: CARPDRGGTNEKLFF.

CDR3 in amino acids: CASSSRPGHSNYEQYF. The CDR3 DNA reads as TGTGCCAGCAGCTCACGGCCGGGACATTCCAACTACGAGCAGTACTTC. J is TRBJ2-7 and V is TRBV7-6, with D perhaps matching TRBD1 (6 bases). This CDR3 has 16 amino acids. V was cut by 4 bases and J by 3 bases, with 19 bases left in between. The germline V gene has CDR1 SGHVS and CDR2 FNYEAQ. Looking up the rest from reference TRBV7-6 and TRBJ2-7 gives the full variable domain: GAGVSQSPRYKVTKRGQDVALRCDPISGHVSLYWYRQALGQGPEFLTYFNYEAQQDKSGLPNDRFSAERPEGSISTLTIQRTEQRDSAMYRCASSSRPGHSNYEQYFGPGTRLTVT.

CDR3: CASSSRDSYGYTF. The CDR3 DNA follows: TGCGCCAGCAGCTCCCGGGACAGCTATGGCTACACCTTC. The chain is built from TRBV4-1 and TRBJ1-2; 7 bases align to TRBD1. The germline V gene has CDR1 MGHRA and CDR2 YSYEKL. The CDR3 has 13 amino acids. Losses at the gene ends were 5 bases for V and 4 bases for J; bases not matched to a gene: 4.

This chain joins TRBV4-1 and TRBJ2-7, with 9 bases matching TRBD2. With 4 bases clipped from V and 4 bases from J, the junction kept 11 bases outside the gene matches. The CDR3 is 16 residues long. The germline gives CDR1 MGHRA, CDR2 YSYEKL. The CDR3 is CASSPGRAGGNYEQYF. In nucleotides, the CDR3 is TGCGCCAGCAGCCCAGGCCGTGCGGGGGGGAATTACGAGCAGTACTTC.

V and J are TRBV10-3 and TRBJ1-2, with 8 bases fitting TRBD1. J was trimmed by 4 bases and V by 6 bases; bases with no gene match: 7. The CDR3 consists of 14 residues. CDR1 ENHRY and CDR2 SYGVKD come from the germline V gene. CDR3 bases: TGTGCCATCAGCCCATCTGACAGGGGCTATGGCTACACCTTC. Translating gives CAISPSDRGYGYTF.

CDR3 nucleotides: TGTGCCAGCAGTGAATCTGCTAGGATGCGTGAGCAGTTCTTC. Protein product: CASSESARMREQFF. This chain connects TRBV25-1 to TRBJ2-1; D remains unclear. The germline V gene encodes CDR1 MGHDK and CDR2 SYGVNS. The ends were cut back, 1 base at V and 9 bases at J, with 13 bases in the middle. The CDR3 extends over 14 amino acids.

This clone turned up a few times. This chain joins TRBV4-1 and TRBJ2-7; perhaps TRBD2 as D (6 bases). The CDR3 sequence is 16 residues long. Deletions cut 4 bases from V and 2 bases from J, with 18 bases between. Germline V gene data show CDR1 as MGHRA and CDR2 as YSYEKL. CDR3 sequence (DNA): TGCGCCAGCAGCCCTCTCCGACTAGTAAGGGCCTACGAGCAGTACTTC. Translated, it gives CASSPLRLVRAYEQYF.

The chain employs TRBV20-1 and TRBJ2-2; the D is unclear. The CDR3 covers 11 residues. V shed 4 bases and J shed 6 bases, with 6 bases lying between them. Germline CDR1 is DFQATT and CDR2 is SNEGSKA (reference sequence). The CDR3 spells CSATRSGELFF. For the CDR3, the DNA is TGCAGTGCTACCCGGTCCGGGGAGCTGTTTTTT.

Concerning this clone itself: At one of its ends the junction is not consistent with the germline gene, which may arise from a read error. Other DNA sequences within the sample encode an identical CDR3. The V gene is TRBV5-1, the J gene TRBJ1-6; D gene uncertain. CDR1 and CDR2 from the germline V gene are SGHRS and YFSETQ. CDR3 length equals 13 residues. CDR3 coding DNA: TGCGCCAGCAGCCCCCAGGATAATTCCCCCCTCCACTTT. Translating it yields CASSPQDNSPLHF.

V is TRBV19 and J is TRBJ1-1; no firm D call. Trimming stripped 7 bases from V and 1 base from J, with 7 bases between. The CDR3 has 12 amino acids. Germline values: CDR1 LNHDA, CDR2 SQIVND (reference sequence). In DNA, the CDR3 is TGTGCCAGTATGGAGGGGAACACTGAAGCTTTCTTT. Residues: CASMEGNTEAFF.

This chain connects TRBV13 to TRBJ1-6; the match to TRBD1 covers 8 bases. Losses at the gene ends were 4 bases for V and 7 bases for J; bases not matched to a gene: 6. The CDR3 has 15 residues. Germline V gene sequence: CDR1 PRHDT, CDR2 FYEKMQ (reference sequence). CDR3 in amino acids: CASSWGQVINSPLHF. The CDR3 DNA sequence: TGTGCCAGCAGCTGGGGACAGGTGATCAATTCACCCCTCCACTTT.

Sample share makes this clone medium-sized. This chain uses TRBV6-5 with TRBJ2-7; possible D gene TRBD2, 7 bases. This CDR3 contains 15 residues. Germline loops: CDR1 MNHEY, CDR2 SVGAGI. Trimming pared 5 bases from V and 6 bases from J, leaving 20 bases between. The CDR3 nucleotides read TGTGCCAGCAGTACCGAATTCCGGGGGGCTAGCGAGCAGTACTTC. Translated, it gives CASSTEFRGASEQYF.

This chain connects TRBV6-1 to TRBJ2-1, with TRBD2 matching 7 bases. The germline V gene encodes CDR1 MNHNS and CDR2 SASEGT. The CDR3 spans 15 residues. V shed 4 bases, J shed 3 bases, and the junction held 6 bases outside the gene matches. DNA of the CDR3: TGTGCCAGCAGTGCCCCACGGGGGGTCTACAATGAGCAGTTCTTC. Translated, it gives CASSAPRGVYNEQFF.